One and the same sample provided the 5 T cell receptor beta chains below, sequenced in a study of molecular identifiers for immune sequencing clone quantification. MiXCR, run by TCRdb on the PCR reads, gives a single entry per CDR3 protein. The profile shows around 470,000 distinct CDR3 sequences, about 21% of them singletons. Material: naive CD8+ T cells from blood, with Jurkat cell RNA spiked in. Subset here: FACS-sorted CD8+CD4-CCR7+CD45RA+ naive T cells. Receptors were obtained from a human donor in good health. Some libraries in this study had Jurkat cell RNA spiked in.

This clonotype was recorded at least ten times. The rearrangement joins TRBV29-1 to TRBJ2-7; D is perhaps TRBD2 (5 bases). V lost 3 bases, J lost 5 bases, and 8 bases lay in between. The V gene's germline CDR1 is SQVTM and CDR2 ANQGSEA. The CDR3 spans 11 residues. CDR3 sequence (DNA): TGCAGCGTTGAGGCGAGGGACGAGCAGTACTTC. Protein sequence: CSVEARDEQYF.

This clonotype was seen at least ten times. This sequence joins TRBV9 and TRBJ2-3, with D perhaps matching TRBD1 or TRBD2 (5 bases each). Trimming removed 3 bases from V and 6 bases from J, with 17 bases in between. This CDR3 comprises 15 residues. Germline values: CDR1 SGDLS, CDR2 YYNGEE. The CDR3 DNA reads as TGTGCCAGCAGCGCGGATGATGGCAGGGAGGATACGCAGTATTTT. This translates into CASSADDGREDTQYF.

This clonotype turned up a few times. The gene calls are TRBV12-3 or TRBV12-4 and TRBJ1-5, with no clear D. The V end lost 4 bases, the J end lost 12 bases, and 10 bases lay between the germline ends. This CDR3 is 11 amino acids long. The CDR3 DNA is TGTGCCAGCAGTTCTACCGAGTTCCAGCATTTT. Encoded protein: CASSSTEFQHF.

This clonotype was detected a few times. V is TRBV10-2 and J is TRBJ1-5; 8 bases align to TRBD1. Looked up from germline, CDR1 is WSHSY and CDR2 is SAAADI. The V segment lost 10 bases and the J segment 7 bases; nucleotides outside the gene matches: 12. The CDR3 spans 14 residues. CDR3: CATKVAGGGQPQHF. The CDR3 DNA reads as TGCGCCACCAAGGTGGCAGGGGGCGGGCAGCCCCAGCATTTT.

This clonotype was observed many times. The gene calls are TRBV12-3 or TRBV12-4 and TRBJ2-3; no clear D. Trimming stripped 5 bases from V and 2 bases from J, with 8 bases between. The CDR3 loop spans 13 amino acids. This CDR3 is CASSKGNTDTQYF. The CDR3 bases are TGTGCCAGCAGTAAAGGGAACACAGATACGCAGTATTTT.